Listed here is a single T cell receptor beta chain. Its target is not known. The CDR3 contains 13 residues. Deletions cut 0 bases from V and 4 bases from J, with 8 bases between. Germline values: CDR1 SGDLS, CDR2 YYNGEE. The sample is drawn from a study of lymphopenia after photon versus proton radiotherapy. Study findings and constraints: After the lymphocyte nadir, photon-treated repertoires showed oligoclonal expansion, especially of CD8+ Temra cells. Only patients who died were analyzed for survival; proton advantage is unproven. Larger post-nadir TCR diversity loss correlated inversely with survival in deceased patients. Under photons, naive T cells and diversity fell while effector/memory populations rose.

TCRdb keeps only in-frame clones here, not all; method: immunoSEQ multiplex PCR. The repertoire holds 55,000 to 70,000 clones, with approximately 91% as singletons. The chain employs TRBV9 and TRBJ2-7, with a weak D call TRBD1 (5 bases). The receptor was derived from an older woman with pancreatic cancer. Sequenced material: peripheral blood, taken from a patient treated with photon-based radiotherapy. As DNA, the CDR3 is TGTGCCAGCAGCGTAGGTGCAGGGTACGAGCAGTACTTC. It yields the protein CASSVGAGYEQYF.